This T cell receptor beta chain was profiled in a study of TIL therapy for anti-PD-1-resistant metastatic lung cancer. Turning to the study itself: Most patients had lung adenocarcinoma; several tumors were EGFR-mutant, two ALK-rearranged; half smoked currently or formerly.

Time point noted: pre-treatment sample, taken before nivolumab and TIL therapy. The germline V gene encodes CDR1 SGDLS and CDR2 YYNGEE. Trimming pared 0 bases from V and 5 bases from J, leaving 6 bases between. This CDR3 region has 14 residues. This clone has a handful of counts. The libraries were made with immunoSEQ v3. Method: immunoSEQ multiplex PCR; TCRdb's copy keeps in-frame clones and lacks some. The table includes 55,000 to 60,000 clones, about 73% detected once. This rearrangement joins TRBV9 to TRBJ1-6; D is perhaps TRBD1 (5 bases). This clonotype was sampled from a person aged 30 to 80 with non-small cell lung cancer. The sequenced sample was blood, obtained at baseline. The CDR3 reads CASSVAGNNSPLHF. The CDR3 region has the DNA TGTGCCAGCAGCGTAGCAGGGAATAATTCACCCCTCCACTTT.